This T cell receptor beta chain was captured in a study of T cells in Graves' hyperthyroidism and ophthalmopathy. It was RNA transcripts that yielded the amplified TCR beta CDR3 regions. A first-round RT-PCR of the TCR CDR3 used the HTBI primer set. TCRdb fed the multiplex PCR reads into MiXCR, producing one record per CDR3 protein. The sample contains around 620,000 distinct CDR3 sequences, 12% to 15% of which appear only once. Looked up from germline, CDR1 is DFQATT and CDR2 is SNEGSKA (reference sequence). The CDR3 has 15 amino acids. Trimming cost V 3 bases and J 4 bases, with 16 bases left between them. Disease lasting under 3 months, a NOSPECS grade of at least 4, and a Clinical Activity Score of at least 3 were features of the ophthalmopathy patients.

The clonotype comes from a young woman with Graves' ophthalmopathy. The V gene is TRBV20-1, the J gene TRBJ1-5; D is unresolved. Sequenced input: blood. The CDR3, as DNA: TGCAGTGCTAGTTCCCATCCAAGCGGGAATCAGCCCCAGCATTTT. It is translated as CSASSHPSGNQPQHF.